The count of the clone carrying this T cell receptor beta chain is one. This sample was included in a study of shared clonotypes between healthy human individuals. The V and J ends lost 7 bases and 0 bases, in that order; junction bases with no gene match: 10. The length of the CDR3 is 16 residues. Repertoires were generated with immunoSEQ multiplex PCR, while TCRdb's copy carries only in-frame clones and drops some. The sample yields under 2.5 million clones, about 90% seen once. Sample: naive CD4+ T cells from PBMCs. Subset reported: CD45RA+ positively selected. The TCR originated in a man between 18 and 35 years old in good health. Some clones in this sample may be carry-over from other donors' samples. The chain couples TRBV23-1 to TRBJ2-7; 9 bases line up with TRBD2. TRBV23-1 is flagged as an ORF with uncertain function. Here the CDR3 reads CASMVLAGVHSYEQYF. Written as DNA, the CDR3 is TGCGCCAGCATGGTACTAGCGGGCGTTCACTCCTACGAGCAGTACTTC.